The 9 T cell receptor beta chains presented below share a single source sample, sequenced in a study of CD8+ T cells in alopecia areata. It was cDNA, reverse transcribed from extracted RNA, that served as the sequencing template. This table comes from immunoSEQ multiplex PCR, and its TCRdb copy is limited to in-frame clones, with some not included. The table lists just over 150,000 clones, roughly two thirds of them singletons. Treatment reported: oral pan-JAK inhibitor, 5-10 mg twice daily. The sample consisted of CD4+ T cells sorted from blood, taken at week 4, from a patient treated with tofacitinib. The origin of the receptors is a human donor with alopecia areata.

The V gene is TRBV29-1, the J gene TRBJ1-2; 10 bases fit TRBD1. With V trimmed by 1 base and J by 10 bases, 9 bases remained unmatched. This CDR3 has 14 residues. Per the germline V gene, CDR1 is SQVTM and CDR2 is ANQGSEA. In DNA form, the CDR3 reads TGCAGCGTTGAAGCTCCTGTGGGACAGGGGCACTACACCTTC. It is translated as CSVEAPVGQGHYTF.

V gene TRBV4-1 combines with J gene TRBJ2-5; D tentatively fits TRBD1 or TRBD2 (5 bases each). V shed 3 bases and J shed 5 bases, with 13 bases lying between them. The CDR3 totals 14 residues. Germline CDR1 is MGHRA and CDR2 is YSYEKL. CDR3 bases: TGCGCCAGCAGCCATGGGGGTTTGGCTGAGACCCAGTACTTC. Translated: CASSHGGLAETQYF.

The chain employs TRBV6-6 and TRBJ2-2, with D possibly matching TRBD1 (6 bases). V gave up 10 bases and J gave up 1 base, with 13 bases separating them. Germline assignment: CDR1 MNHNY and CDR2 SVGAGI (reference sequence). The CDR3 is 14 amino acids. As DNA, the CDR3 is TGTGCCACCTCGAGGGGGAGGAACACCGGGGAGCTGTTTTTT. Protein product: CATSRGRNTGELFF.

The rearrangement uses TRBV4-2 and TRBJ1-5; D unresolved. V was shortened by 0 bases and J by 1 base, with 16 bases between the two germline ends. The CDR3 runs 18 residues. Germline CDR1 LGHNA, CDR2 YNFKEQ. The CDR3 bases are TGTGCCAGCAGCCAAGATAGGTTCGGGGATCGCAGCAATCAGCCCCAGCATTTT. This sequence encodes CASSQDRFGDRSNQPQHF.

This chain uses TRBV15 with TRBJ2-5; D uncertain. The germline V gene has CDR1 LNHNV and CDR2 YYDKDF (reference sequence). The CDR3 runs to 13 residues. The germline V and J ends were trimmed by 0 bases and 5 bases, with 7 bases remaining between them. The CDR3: CATSRDLEETQYF. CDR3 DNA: TGTGCCACCAGCAGAGATCTGGAGGAGACCCAGTACTTC. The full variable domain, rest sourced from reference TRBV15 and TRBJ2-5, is DAMVIQNPRYQVTQFGKPVTLSCSQTLNHNVMYWYQQKSSQAPKLLFHYYDKDFNNEADTPDNFQSRRPNTSFCFLDIRSPGLGDTAMYLCATSRDLEETQYFGPGTRLLVL.

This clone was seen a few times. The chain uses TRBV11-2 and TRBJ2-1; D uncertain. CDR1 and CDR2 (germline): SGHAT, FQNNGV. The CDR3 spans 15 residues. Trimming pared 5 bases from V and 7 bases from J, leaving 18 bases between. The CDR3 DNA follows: TGTGCCAGCAGCCCATCTAGAAAAGGTAGAAATGAGCAGTTCTTC. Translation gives CASSPSRKGRNEQFF.

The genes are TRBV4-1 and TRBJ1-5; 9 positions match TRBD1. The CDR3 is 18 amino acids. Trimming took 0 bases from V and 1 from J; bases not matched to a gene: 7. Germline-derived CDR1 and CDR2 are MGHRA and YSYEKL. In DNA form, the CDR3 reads TGCGCCAGCAGCCAAGAGGTACAGGGGGCCACCAGCAATCAGCCCCAGCATTTT. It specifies CASSQEVQGATSNQPQHF.

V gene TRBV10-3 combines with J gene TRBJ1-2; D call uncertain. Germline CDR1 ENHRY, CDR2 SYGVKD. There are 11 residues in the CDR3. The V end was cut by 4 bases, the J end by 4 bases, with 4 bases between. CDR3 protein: CAISAFYGYTF. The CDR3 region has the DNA TGTGCCATCAGTGCATTCTATGGCTACACCTTC.

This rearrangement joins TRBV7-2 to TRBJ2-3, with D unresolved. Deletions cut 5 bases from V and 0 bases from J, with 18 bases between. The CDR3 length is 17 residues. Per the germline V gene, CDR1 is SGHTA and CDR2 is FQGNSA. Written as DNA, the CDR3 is TGTGCCAGCAGCGGGATAATCTGGACCACTAGCACAGATACGCAGTATTTT. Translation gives CASSGIIWTTSTDTQYF.